Listed below are T cell receptor beta chains from one sample, sequenced in a study of human T cells and chemical hapten exposure. TCRdb reprocessed the RACE reads via MiXCR and lists one record per CDR3 protein. Here the sample spans approximately 73,000 distinct CDR3 sequences, about 9.3% being singletons. Source: whole blood, taken in connection with sensitization to the hapten diphenylcyclopropenone (DPC). These receptor sequences come from a woman aged 45-65 years with alopecia areata. Some clones in this sample may be carry-over from other donors' samples. The CDR3 runs from the conserved cysteine through the conserved F or W. A D gene is named only where the DNA matches it firmly. Expanded clones are given a class, and other clones once, few, many or no size at all.

clone size	D gene	V gene	J gene	CDR3 protein	CDR3 DNA
.	.	TRBV7-6	TRBJ2-1	CASSLWGNEQFF	TGTGCCAGCAGCCTCTGGGGCAATGAGCAGTTCTTC
.	.	TRBV7-2	TRBJ2-3	CASSFGGASTDTQYF	TGTGCCAGCAGCTTCGGCGGGGCTAGCACAGATACGCAGTATTTT
.	.	TRBV7-2	TRBJ2-5	CASSLGPSYQETQYF	TGTGCCAGCAGCTTAGGCCCCTCGTACCAAGAGACCCAGTACTTC
few	.	TRBV29-1	TRBJ1-4	CSVGETQNPFGEKLFF	TGCAGCGTTGGGGAGACACAGAATCCCTTTGGGGAAAAACTGTTTTTT
few	TRBD2	TRBV2	TRBJ2-5	CASSAPGTLLAGLLETQYF	TGTGCCAGCAGTGCCCCCGGGACCCTACTAGCGGGACTCTTGGAGACCCAGTACTTC
.	TRBD1	TRBV20-1	TRBJ1-1	CSASGTGRNTEAFF	TGCAGTGCTAGTGGGACAGGGAGGAACACTGAAGCTTTCTTT
many	TRBD1	TRBV28	TRBJ2-7	CASSTTGESYEQYF	TGTGCCAGCAGTACGACAGGGGAAAGCTACGAGCAGTACTTC
few	TRBD2	TRBV28	TRBJ2-1	CASSSRTSGTYNEQFF	TGTGCCAGCAGTTCTCGGACTAGCGGGACGTACAATGAGCAGTTCTTC
.	TRBD1	TRBV27	TRBJ2-1	CASRAGGVNNEQFF	TGTGCCAGCAGGGCAGGGGGAGTAAACAATGAGCAGTTCTTC
few	.	TRBV5-1	TRBJ2-7	CASRSGTGSSSYEQYF	TGCGCCAGCAGATCTGGTACAGGGTCAAGCTCCTACGAGCAGTACTTC
few	TRBD2	TRBV6-2/TRBV6-3	TRBJ2-1	CASGPPGLAGDHNEQFF	TGTGCCAGCGGACCTCCGGGACTAGCGGGAGACCACAATGAGCAGTTCTTC
few	.	TRBV21-1	TRBJ1-2	CASASRGGRGYTF	TGTGCCAGCGCCTCCCGGGGTGGACGGGGCTACACCTTC
few	.	TRBV5-1	TRBJ2-2	CASSIQISNTGELFF	TGCGCCAGCAGCATTCAAATTTCGAACACCGGGGAGCTGTTTTTT
few	TRBD2	TRBV11-2	TRBJ2-7	CASSSSGLGGEQYF	TGTGCCAGCAGCTCCTCGGGACTAGGAGGCGAGCAGTACTTC
.	.	TRBV18	TRBJ2-4	CASSPRPGNDIQYF	TGTGCCAGCTCACCAAGGCCAGGGAACGACATTCAGTACTTC
few	.	TRBV12-3/TRBV12-4	TRBJ2-3	CASSPQGIADTQYF	TGTGCCAGCAGTCCGCAGGGGATCGCAGATACGCAGTATTTT
.	TRBD2	TRBV4-1	TRBJ2-2	CASSPPGRRETELFF	TGCGCCAGCAGCCCACCGGGACGGCGGGAGACGGAGCTGTTTTTT
.	.	TRBV20-1	TRBJ1-6	CSARAGRVSYNSPLHF	TGCAGTGCTAGAGCCGGCAGGGTGTCCTATAATTCACCCCTCCACTTT
many	.	TRBV7-2	TRBJ2-7	CASSLRVLGNEQYF	TGTGCCAGCAGCCTCCGGGTGCTGGGGAACGAGCAGTACTTC
many	TRBD1	TRBV29-1	TRBJ2-6	CSVGTGSSGANVLTF	TGCAGCGTCGGGACAGGGTCTTCAGGGGCCAACGTCCTGACTTTC